The sequence of this T cell receptor (beta chain) was determined in a study of blood T cells in healthy people across ages. Study-wide points: With unsorted PBMCs, a conclusive comparison of naive versus antigen-experienced cells was not possible. Per million T cells, TCR beta diversity dropped about linearly as age rose.

This clonotype was seen a handful of times. The antigen is undetermined. Trimming shortened V by 5 bases and J by 5 bases, and 18 bases separated the two germline ends. The CDR3 extends over 15 amino acids. From germline, CDR1 is PRHDT and CDR2 FYEKMQ (reference sequence). The authors ran a second PCR of about 6 to 11 cycles using a sample-barcoded 5' primer and a J-beta primer mix. All samples yielded 2.5 million or more CDR3-containing paired-end reads. Each CDR3 protein gets one entry after TCRdb re-called the 5' RACE reads with MiXCR. The table lists around 1,800,000 distinct CDR3 sequences, roughly two fifths of them singletons.

The sequence was obtained from a human donor in good health. The specimen sequenced was blood. The chain employs TRBV13 and TRBJ2-5; D gene uncertain. The CDR3 here is CASSTRISPQETQYF. The CDR3 nucleotides read TGTGCCAGCAGCACCCGCATTAGTCCCCAGGAGACCCAGTACTTC.